A single sample gave rise to the 30 T cell receptor beta chains below, sequenced in a study of CD8+ T cells in alopecia areata. It was cDNA, reverse transcribed from extracted RNA, that served as the sequencing template. Profiled with immunoSEQ multiplex PCR; TCRdb holds only in-frame clones, not every one. The table records some 150,000 clones, approximately 80% of them present only once. As to treatment: oral pan-JAK inhibitor, 5-10 mg twice daily. This specimen consisted of CD8+ T cells sorted from blood, obtained at week 4, from a patient treated with tofacitinib. Source of these receptors: a human donor with alopecia areata.

The rearrangement links TRBV4-3 to TRBJ2-2; D is perhaps TRBD1 or TRBD2 (5 bases each). Trimming left V 0 bases short and J 5 bases short, with 19 bases between. The CDR3 has 18 residues. Germline CDR1 is LGHNA and CDR2 is YSLEER. CDR3 residues: CASSQEMPRGQETGELFF. CDR3 nucleotide sequence: TGCGCCAGCAGCCAAGAGATGCCACGGGGCCAGGAGACCGGGGAGCTGTTTTTT.

The chain is built from TRBV30 and TRBJ2-7; TRBD2 is a possible D gene (5 bases). The V gene lost 0 bases and the J gene lost 1 base, with 7 bases spanning the gap. The CDR3 is 13 residues long. Germline V CDR1 and CDR2: GTSNPN, SVGIG (reference sequence). The DNA of the CDR3 is TGTGCCTGGAGTGTACTAGGGTCCTACGAGCAGTACTTC. This encodes CAWSVLGSYEQYF.

This clone was counted a few times. The CDR3 DNA sequence: TGTGCCAGCAGCACCGGACAGGGGCAGGAGACCCAGTACTTC. It specifies CASSTGQGQETQYF. The chain has TRBV7-6 and TRBJ2-5; 9 nucleotides align to TRBD1. CDR1 is SGHVS, CDR2 FNYEAQ, per germline. There are 14 residues in the CDR3. V dropped 5 bases and J dropped 5; count of bases not matched to a gene: 6.

This clone was seen once. The J gene is TRBJ2-1, the V gene TRBV19; 9 nucleotides match TRBD1. Germline lookup yields CDR1 LNHDA and CDR2 SQIVND (reference sequence). V was clipped by 7 bases and J by 3 bases; unmatched bases: 7. This CDR3 is built from 15 residues. The CDR3 region is CASTSGTGNYNEQFF. In DNA form, the CDR3 reads TGTGCCAGTACGTCCGGGACAGGGAACTACAATGAGCAGTTCTTC.

The sample holds a few counts of this clone. The chain is built from TRBV7-9 and TRBJ2-5; no clear D gene. CDR1 and CDR2 from the germline V gene are SEHNR and FQNEAQ (reference sequence). Trimming removed 4 bases at V and 2 bases at J, with 11 bases between. The length of the CDR3 is 14 residues. The CDR3: CASSSVELQETQYF. In DNA, the CDR3 is TGTGCCAGCAGCTCCGTCGAGTTACAAGAGACCCAGTACTTC. The complete variable domain, with remaining parts taken from reference TRBV7-9 and TRBJ2-5, reads DTGVSQNPRHKITKRGQNVTFRCDPISEHNRLYWYRQTLGQGPEFLTYFQNEAQLEKSRLLSDRFSAERPKGSFSTLEIQRTEQGDSAMYLCASSSVELQETQYFGPGTRLLVL.

CDR3 bases: TGTGCCAGCAGCTGGACAGGGGGCACAGAGACCCAGTACTTC. Translation gives CASSWTGGTETQYF. The rearrangement links TRBV7-2 to TRBJ2-5; TRBD1 matches 11 bases. The CDR3 is 14 amino acids. Germline assignment: CDR1 SGHTA and CDR2 FQGNSA. V shed 4 bases, J shed 4 bases, and the junction held 2 bases outside the gene matches. Filled out from reference TRBV7-2 and TRBJ2-5, the complete variable domain reads GAGVSQSPSNKVTEKGKDVELRCDPISGHTALYWYRQSLGQGLEFLIYFQGNSAPDKSGLPSDRFSAERTGGSVSTLTIQRTQQEDSAVYLCASSWTGGTETQYFGPGTRLLVL.

This chain joins TRBV5-4 and TRBJ2-1; a possible D gene is TRBD2 (6 bases). Germline V CDR1 and CDR2: SGHNT, YYREEE (reference sequence). This CDR3 comprises 13 residues. With 5 bases removed from V and 3 bases from J, the gap between germline ends came to 9 bases. The CDR3 nucleotides read TGTGCCAGCAGGCCCGGGGGCTACAATGAGCAGTTCTTC. Translating gives CASRPGGYNEQFF. Filled out from reference TRBV5-4 and TRBJ2-1, the complete variable domain reads ETGVTQSPTHLIKTRGQQVTLRCSSQSGHNTVSWYQQALGQGPQFIFQYYREEENGRGNFPPRFSGLQFPNYSSELNVNALELDDSALYLCASRPGGYNEQFFGPGTRLTVL.

The genes are TRBV2 and TRBJ2-3; D remains ambiguous. The CDR3 loop spans 14 amino acids. V was clipped by 0 bases and J by 2 bases, with 6 bases between them. CDR1 and CDR2 from the germline V gene are SNHLY and FYNNEI. In nucleotides, the CDR3 is TGTGCCAGCAGTGAAGCAGGGAACACAGATACGCAGTATTTT. Its protein product is CASSEAGNTDTQYF. The full variable domain, completed using reference TRBV2 and TRBJ2-3, is EPEVTQTPSHQVTQMGQEVILRCVPISNHLYFYWYRQILGQKVEFLVSFYNNEISEKSEIFDDQFSVERPDGSNFTLKIRSTKLEDSAMYFCASSEAGNTDTQYFGPGTRLTVL.

The chain joins TRBV30 to TRBJ1-1; perhaps TRBD1 as D (6 bases). The CDR3 extends over 13 amino acids. Trimming pared 4 bases from V and 1 base from J, leaving 10 bases between. Per the germline V gene, CDR1 is GTSNPN and CDR2 is SVGIG (reference sequence). The CDR3 nucleotides read TGTGCCTGGACCCGGACAGAGAACACTGAAGCTTTCTTT. Its translation is CAWTRTENTEAFF.

V and J are TRBV10-2 and TRBJ2-5; TRBD1 is a possible D gene (5 bases). CDR1 is WSHSY, CDR2 SAAADI, per germline. V lost 7 bases and J lost 4, with 13 bases in between. The CDR3 is 13 amino acids. CDR3 in amino acids: CASISQGRETQYF. The DNA of the CDR3 is TGCGCCAGCATTAGCCAGGGTCGAGAGACCCAGTACTTC.

The chain joins TRBV7-9 to TRBJ2-7, with TRBD1 as a possible D gene (6 bases). CDR3 length: 14 residues. Germline V gene lookup returns CDR1 SEHNR and CDR2 FQNEAQ (reference sequence). Trimming took off 2 bases at V and 2 bases at J, with 10 bases between the two ends. The CDR3 sequence is CASSLSAGAYEQYF. The CDR3 nucleotides are TGTGCCAGCAGCTTAAGTGCAGGGGCCTACGAGCAGTACTTC.

The chain is built from TRBV13 and TRBJ2-5; D is ambiguous. CDR1 and CDR2 from the germline V gene are PRHDT and FYEKMQ (reference sequence). The CDR3 has 13 amino acids. The V end lost 5 bases, the J end lost 5 bases, and 12 bases lay between the germline ends. The CDR3 DNA sequence: TGTGCCAGCAGCGGGGAAGGGCTGGAGACCCAGTACTTC. Translating it yields CASSGEGLETQYF.

The chain links TRBV18 to TRBJ2-7, with D perhaps TRBD1 (6 bases). V was shortened by 3 bases and J by 1 base, with 19 bases between the two germline ends. CDR1 is KGHSH, CDR2 LQKENI, per germline. There are 17 residues in the CDR3. In DNA, the CDR3 is TGTGCCAGCTCACCGGGATTCGGACAGCCCTTTTCCTACGAGCAGTACTTC. The encoded protein is CASSPGFGQPFSYEQYF. The full variable domain, its missing parts supplied by reference TRBV18 and TRBJ2-7, is NAGVMQNPRHLVRRRGQEARLRCSPMKGHSHVYWYRQLPEEGLKFMVYLQKENIIDESGMPKERFSAEFPKEGPSILRIQQVVRGDSAAYFCASSPGFGQPFSYEQYFGPGTRLTVT.

The rearrangement links TRBV19 to TRBJ1-2; TRBD1 matches 7 bases. Germline trimming cut 7 bases from V and 2 bases from J; bases unmatched to any gene: 7. Germline V gene sequence: CDR1 LNHDA, CDR2 SQIVND (reference sequence). This CDR3 is 14 amino acids long. CDR3 sequence (DNA): TGTGCCAGTACCTCTCCGGGACAGAACTATGGCTACACCTTC. It yields the protein CASTSPGQNYGYTF.

The chain employs TRBV29-1 and TRBJ2-1, with D maybe TRBD2 (6 bases). Germline lookup yields CDR1 SQVTM and CDR2 ANQGSEA. The CDR3 has 16 residues. The V end was cut by 1 base, the J end by 4 bases, with 17 bases between. DNA for the CDR3: TGCAGCGTTGAAGGATCAATCGGGACTGTTTACAATGAGCAGTTCTTC. Its translation: CSVEGSIGTVYNEQFF.

V gene TRBV15 combines with J gene TRBJ1-1; a possible D gene is TRBD1 (5 bases). The CDR3 sequence is 14 residues long. Germline V CDR1 and CDR2: LNHNV, YYDKDF (reference sequence). The V gene lost 0 bases and the J gene lost 1 base, with 6 bases spanning the gap. This chain's CDR3 is CATSREGRNTEAFF. DNA for the CDR3: TGTGCCACCAGCAGAGAGGGACGGAACACTGAAGCTTTCTTT.

The V call is TRBV7-9, the J call TRBJ2-7; 7 bases map to TRBD1. CDR3 size: 14 residues. With V trimmed by 5 bases and J by 4 bases, 8 bases remained unmatched. The germline V gene encodes CDR1 SEHNR and CDR2 FQNEAQ (reference sequence). This chain's CDR3 is CASSPTGSSYEQYF. DNA of the CDR3: TGTGCCAGCAGCCCGACAGGGTCTTCGTACGAGCAGTACTTC.

This clone was observed a handful of times. V is TRBV29-1 and J is TRBJ2-7; 9 bases are a match to TRBD1. The V gene end was trimmed by 6 bases and the J gene end by 2 bases; junction bases not matched to a gene: 14. The CDR3 is made up of 16 amino acids. Germline values: CDR1 SQVTM, CDR2 ANQGSEA. The CDR3 here is CSVPALGQGVPYEQYF. CDR3 DNA: TGCAGCGTCCCCGCCTTGGGACAGGGAGTCCCCTACGAGCAGTACTTC.

The V and J genes are TRBV6-1 and TRBJ2-5; D may be TRBD1 (6 bases). V was pared by 0 bases and J by 4 bases, with 15 bases between. Germline-derived CDR1 and CDR2 are MNHNS and SASEGT. This CDR3 comprises 16 residues. This chain's CDR3 is CASSEAVTGPGETQYF. The CDR3 DNA reads TGTGCCAGCAGTGAAGCCGTAACAGGGCCGGGAGAGACCCAGTACTTC.

The CDR3 loop is CSVPAWGGALSEQYF. Here the CDR3 DNA reads TGCAGCGTCCCCGCCTGGGGGGGGGCCTTGTCGGAGCAGTACTTC. The chain links TRBV29-1 to TRBJ2-7, with a tentative D call TRBD2 (7 bases). Deletions cut 6 bases from V and 7 bases from J, with 25 bases between. The CDR3 is 15 amino acids. Germline V gene data show CDR1 as SQVTM and CDR2 as ANQGSEA.

This clone appeared once. The chain links TRBV14 to TRBJ2-7; 7 bases agree with TRBD1. Germline values: CDR1 SGHDN, CDR2 FVKESK. The J segment lost 3 bases and the V segment lost 4 bases, leaving 9 bases of the junction unmatched. CDR3 length equals 15 residues. The CDR3 protein is CASSRGTATFYEQYF. The CDR3 nucleotides are TGTGCCAGCAGCCGAGGGACAGCTACGTTCTACGAGCAGTACTTC.

The genes are TRBV13 and TRBJ1-2, with 7 bases identical to TRBD1. V shed 5 bases and J 7 bases; nucleotides not matched to a gene: 4. CDR1 is PRHDT, CDR2 FYEKMQ, per germline (reference sequence). The CDR3 extends over 12 amino acids. The CDR3 nucleotides are TGTGCCAGCAGCGCAGGGGGTCTTGGCTACACCTTC. Its protein product is CASSAGGLGYTF.

This clone was counted between two and nine times. This chain joins TRBV5-4 and TRBJ2-3, with a tentative D call TRBD1 (6 bases). CDR3 length: 14 amino acids. The germline gives CDR1 SGHNT, CDR2 YYREEE (reference sequence). Trimming took off 0 bases at V and 4 bases at J, with 9 bases between the two ends. The DNA for the CDR3 is TGTGCCAGCAGCTTGGGCCAGGGGCCAGATACGCAGTATTTT. Protein product: CASSLGQGPDTQYF.

This clone occurred a few times. This CDR3 is also generated by other DNA sequences in the sample. The chain recombines TRBV7-6 with TRBJ2-7, with 10 positions matching TRBD1. This CDR3 spans 16 amino acids. Germline V CDR1 and CDR2: SGHVS, FNYEAQ. V was clipped by 3 bases and J by 3 bases; unmatched bases: 8. CDR3 nucleotide sequence: TGTGCCAGCAGCTTGGGCCGGACAGGGGGGGACTACGAGCAGTACTTC. Residues: CASSLGRTGGDYEQYF. Full variable domain (remainder filled in from reference TRBV7-6 and TRBJ2-7): GAGVSQSPRYKVTKRGQDVALRCDPISGHVSLYWYRQALGQGPEFLTYFNYEAQQDKSGLPNDRFSAERPEGSISTLTIQRTEQRDSAMYRCASSLGRTGGDYEQYFGPGTRLTVT.

The chain links TRBV7-8 to TRBJ1-5, with TRBD1 matching 9 bases. Germline CDR1 and CDR2: SGHVS and FQNEAQ. The CDR3 runs to 17 residues. V was clipped by 5 bases and J by 0 bases; unmatched bases: 8. The CDR3 coding sequence is TGTGCCAGCAGCGCGACAGGGGGTCGATCTAGCAATCAGCCCCAGCATTTT. This sequence encodes CASSATGGRSSNQPQHF.

The chain is built from TRBV11-2 and TRBJ2-1; TRBD1 agrees at 9 bases. In germline, CDR1 is SGHAT, CDR2 FQNNGV. CDR3 size: 15 residues. The junction had 10 bases not matched to a gene; V was cut back by 6 bases and J by 7 bases. The CDR3 loop is CASRRTGAPTNEQFF. The CDR3 DNA follows: TGTGCCAGCAGACGGACAGGGGCGCCCACAAATGAGCAGTTCTTC.

This clone occurred a few times. The gene calls are TRBV4-1 and TRBJ2-7, with TRBD1 matching over 7 bases. Germline CDR1 reads MGHRA; CDR2 reads YSYEKL. V dropped 3 bases and J dropped 3; count of bases not matched to a gene: 8. This CDR3 region has 15 residues. For the CDR3, the DNA is TGCGCCAGCAGCCATTCGGGGACAGCATTCTACGAGCAGTACTTC. Translating gives CASSHSGTAFYEQYF.

J is TRBJ2-3 and V is TRBV29-1; the D is unclear. Germline loops: CDR1 SQVTM, CDR2 ANQGSEA. Trimming shortened V by 2 bases and J by 4 bases, and 10 bases separated the two germline ends. The CDR3 consists of 13 residues. CDR3 nucleotides: TGCAGCGTTGAACCTACTTCCGCAGATACGCAGTATTTT. This sequence encodes CSVEPTSADTQYF.

The chain couples TRBV4-1 to TRBJ2-1; D is unclear. The CDR3 spans 15 residues. Per the germline V gene, CDR1 is MGHRA and CDR2 is YSYEKL. The V gene lost 2 bases and the J gene lost 4 bases, with 12 bases spanning the gap. CDR3 sequence (DNA): TGCGCCAGCAGCCAAAAGTTCCCTTCATACAATGAGCAGTTCTTC. Encoded protein: CASSQKFPSYNEQFF.

This clone was seen just once. The chain couples TRBV28 to TRBJ2-5; D call uncertain. The germline V gene encodes CDR1 MDHEN and CDR2 SYDVKM. V shed 4 bases and J shed 5 bases, with 20 bases lying between them. The CDR3 runs 16 residues. CDR3 sequence reads: CASSSNLIPSGETQYF. Here the CDR3 DNA reads TGTGCCAGCAGTTCCAACCTAATCCCCAGTGGGGAGACCCAGTACTTC.